The rows below give T cell receptor beta chains drawn from one sample of a study of blood T cell repertoires in COVID-19. Measured with immunoSEQ multiplex PCR; TCRdb has only the in-frame clones, and not every one. The sample has 220,000 or so clones, around three quarters seen once; the top ten hold 5.5%. The specimen was peripheral blood. The receptors shown here come from a woman in her 70s with acute or convalescent COVID-19. Each CDR3 is given with its conserved first and last residue. The D gene is left open where the match is weak. The size entry is marked missing in some rows and otherwise reads once, few, many or a size class.

j_call clone_size v_call d_call cdr3_nt cdr3_aa
TRBJ2-1 NA TRBV5-8 NA TGTGCCAGCAGCATCCAGGGGTACAATGAGCAGTTCTTC CASSIQGYNEQFF
TRBJ2-7 NA TRBV6-5 NA TGTGCCAGCAGGCAAAACAGTCTTAGCTCCTACGAGCAGTACTTC CASRQNSLSSYEQYF
TRBJ2-1 NA TRBV3-1/TRBV3-2 TRBD2 TGTGCCAGCAGCCAAATGCTTACGGGACTAGCGGGAGACAATGAGCAGTTCTTC CASSQMLTGLAGDNEQFF
TRBJ1-3 NA TRBV28 TRBD1 TGTGCCAGCAGTTTCGGCGGGACAGGGAGAAACACCATATATTTT CASSFGGTGRNTIYF
TRBJ1-2 NA TRBV3-1/TRBV3-2 NA TGTGCCAGCAGCCAAGCCCCGAGGGGGTCCACCTTC CASSQAPRGSTF
TRBJ1-2 few TRBV7-8 NA TGTGCCAGCAGCTTTAACCCCGACTGGAACTATGGCTACACCTTC CASSFNPDWNYGYTF
TRBJ1-4 NA TRBV6-5 NA TGTGCCAGCCTGCCCGGGACGGGAGATGAAAAACTGTTTTTT CASLPGTGDEKLFF
TRBJ2-5 NA TRBV5-1 TRBD2 TGCGCCAGCTCCCGGAGGGGACTAGCGGGCCCAGATAGCCAAGAGACCCAGTACTTC CASSRRGLAGPDSQETQYF
TRBJ1-6 NA TRBV3-1/TRBV3-2 TRBD1 TGTGCCAGCAGCTACGGACAGGGGGGTGATTCACCCCTCCACTTT CASSYGQGGDSPLHF
TRBJ2-1 NA TRBV19 TRBD2 TGTGCCAGTAGTATCGGGACTAGCCCCAACAATGAGCAGTTCTTC CASSIGTSPNNEQFF
TRBJ1-4 NA TRBV7-2 TRBD1 TGTGCCAGCAGCCCCGCGACAGGGTTGAGTGAAAAACTGTTTTTT CASSPATGLSEKLFF
TRBJ2-7 once TRBV11-2 NA TGTGCCAGCAGCTTAGTTTTCGGGTCCGAGCAGTACTTC CASSLVFGSEQYF
TRBJ2-5 NA TRBV4-2 TRBD1 TGTGCCAGCAGTCCCCAACAGGGGGAAGAGACCCAGTACTTC CASSPQQGEETQYF
TRBJ1-2 NA TRBV7-6 NA TGTGCCAGCAGCTTAAATGCAGTTAACTATGGCTACACCTTC CASSLNAVNYGYTF
TRBJ2-1 NA TRBV5-5 TRBD2 TGTGCCAGCAGCTTGGGAGCGGGAGGGCCCTATGAGCAGTTCTTC CASSLGAGGPYEQFF
TRBJ1-6 NA TRBV27 NA TGTGCCAGCAGTCCCTACGGGGGGCAGGGTAATTCACCCCTCCACTTT CASSPYGGQGNSPLHF
TRBJ2-1 once TRBV2 TRBD1 TGTGCCAGCAGTGAAGCCTGGACAGGGGTTAGGAAGTTCTTC CASSEAWTGVRKFF
TRBJ2-7 NA TRBV19 TRBD1 TGTGCCAGTAGCCTCGTGACAGGGGACGAGCAGTACTTC CASSLVTGDEQYF
TRBJ2-2 NA TRBV19 NA TGTGCCAGTAGTAATTGGGGGCTCGGGGAGCTGTTTTTT CASSNWGLGELFF
TRBJ1-4 few TRBV28 NA TGTGCCAGCAGTTTACCCCTCCAGACAACTAATGAAAAACTGTTTTTT CASSLPLQTTNEKLFF
TRBJ2-5 NA TRBV15 NA TGTGCCACCAGCAGAGAGGGGGCTGAAGAGACCCAGTACTTC CATSREGAEETQYF
TRBJ1-5 NA TRBV6-6 TRBD1 TGTGCCAGCAGGGGAACAGGGGGGAGCAATCAGCCCCAGCATTTT CASRGTGGSNQPQHF
TRBJ1-1 NA TRBV25-1 NA TGTGCCAGCAGTGAATCCCTCGGGACTCAGGAAGCTTTCTTT CASSESLGTQEAFF
TRBJ2-7 NA TRBV18 NA TGTGCCAGCTCACCACCCGGGTACGAGCAGTACTTC CASSPPGYEQYF
TRBJ2-2 few TRBV11-3 NA TGTGCCAGCAGCTTAGGTGTTGGAGGGTTCGCCGGGGAGCTGTTTTTT CASSLGVGGFAGELFF
TRBJ2-3 NA TRBV7-2 NA TGTGCCAGCTCTCTAGATCGGGTCACAGATACGCAGTATTTT CASSLDRVTDTQYF
TRBJ2-3 NA TRBV5-4 TRBD1 TGTGCCAGCAGTCAAGGACAGGGGGCGAGGGATACGCAGTATTTT CASSQGQGARDTQYF
TRBJ2-1 NA TRBV15 TRBD2 TGTGCCACCAGCAGAGAACTAGCGGTTTACAATGAGCAGTTCTTC CATSRELAVYNEQFF
TRBJ1-1 NA TRBV5-4 TRBD1 TGTGCCAGCAGCCCCGGACAGGGGGCATGGGGAGCTTTCTTT CASSPGQGAWGAFF
TRBJ1-1 NA TRBV18 NA TGTGCCAGCTCATCGGTGGACTGGAACACTGAAGCTTTCTTT CASSSVDWNTEAFF
TRBJ2-2 NA TRBV19 NA TGTGCCAGTAGTTTCCCGGGGTCCGGGGAGCTGTTTTTT CASSFPGSGELFF
TRBJ2-7 NA TRBV2 TRBD2 TGTGCCAGCAGTGAGCAAAGGACTAGCGTCAACGAGCAGTACTTC CASSEQRTSVNEQYF
TRBJ2-1 NA TRBV24-1 TRBD2 TGTGCCACCAGTGTTTCTAGCGGGAGCGAGGGTTACAATGAGCAGTTCTTC CATSVSSGSEGYNEQFF
TRBJ2-5 NA TRBV6-6 TRBD2 TGTGCCAGCAGCTGGGGAGGGACCCGGGCGGAGACCCAGTACTTC CASSWGGTRAETQYF
TRBJ2-1 NA TRBV11-2 NA TGTGCCAGCAGCTTAGACAGTGCCGAGGGCAATGAGCAGTTCTTC CASSLDSAEGNEQFF
TRBJ1-4 NA TRBV9 TRBD1 TGTGCCAGCAGCGTAGGAATAGCTAGACAGGGGAATGAAAAACTGTTTTTT CASSVGIARQGNEKLFF
TRBJ2-7 NA TRBV7-2 NA TGTGCCAGCAGCCGGGCGGGGGGACAGAGCTCCTACGAGCAGTACTTC CASSRAGGQSSYEQYF
TRBJ1-5 once TRBV7-2 NA TGTGCCAGCAGCTTAGGAACGATCGGGACGGGGGGAGGTCAGCCCCAGCATTTT CASSLGTIGTGGGQPQHF
TRBJ2-3 NA TRBV19 NA TGTGCCAGTAGCCCCCTGTTCCAGACAGATACGCAGTATTTT CASSPLFQTDTQYF
TRBJ2-2 NA TRBV7-7 TRBD1 TGTGCCAGCAGTACCGGGACAGGGGTCACCGGGGAGCTGTTTTTT CASSTGTGVTGELFF
TRBJ2-5 NA TRBV9 TRBD2 TGTGCCAGCAGCTCCCAAGCGGGAGTATTAGGGGGGACCCAGTACTTC CASSSQAGVLGGTQYF
TRBJ1-5 NA TRBV23-1 NA TGCGCCAGCAGTGCGGACGGGGAATCTAGCAATCAGCCCCAGCATTTT CASSADGESSNQPQHF
TRBJ2-7 NA TRBV27 TRBD2 TGTGCCAGCAGTCTAACTAGCGCGAGTTACGAGCAGTACTTC CASSLTSASYEQYF